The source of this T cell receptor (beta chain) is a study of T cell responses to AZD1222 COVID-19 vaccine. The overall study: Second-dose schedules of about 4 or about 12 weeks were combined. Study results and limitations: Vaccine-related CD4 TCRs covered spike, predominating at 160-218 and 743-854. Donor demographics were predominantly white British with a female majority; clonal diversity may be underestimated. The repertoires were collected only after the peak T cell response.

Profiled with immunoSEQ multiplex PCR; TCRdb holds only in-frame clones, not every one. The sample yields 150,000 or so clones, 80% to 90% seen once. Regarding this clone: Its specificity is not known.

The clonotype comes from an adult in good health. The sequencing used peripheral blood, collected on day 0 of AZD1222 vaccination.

CDR3 coding DNA: TGTGCCAGCAGCAGGGCAGGGGGCGAAAAACTGTTTTTT. Residues: CASSRAGGEKLFF. This chain links TRBV7-2 with TRBJ1-4; 8 bases are a match to TRBD1. The CDR3 contains 13 residues. Germline CDR1 reads SGHTA; CDR2 reads FQGNSA. V shed 5 bases, J shed 8 bases, and the junction held 4 bases outside the gene matches.